The present entry profiles one T cell receptor beta chain with its context. The authors ran a second PCR of 7 to 11 cycles using a sample-barcoded 5' primer and a J-beta primer mix. Paired-end reads containing CDR3 totaled no fewer than 2.5 million for each sample. TCRdb passed the 5' RACE reads through MiXCR, listing each CDR3 protein once. The repertoire holds 650,000 to 900,000 distinct CDR3 sequences, approximately 67% seen once, with roughly 26% in the top ten. These data are taken from a study of blood T cells in healthy people across ages. Looking at the study overall: About one barcoded beta molecule per two T cells came from capture by template switching.

The CDR3 length is 15 residues. CDR1 and CDR2 from the germline V gene are SGHKS and YYEKEE (reference sequence). J lost 2 bases, V lost 0 bases, and 2 bases had no gene match. Specimen: blood. This TCR came from a man aged 30-40 years in good health. The rearrangement joins TRBV5-5 to TRBJ2-1; 7 nucleotides align to TRBD1. CDR3 bases: TGTGCCAGCAGCTTGGCCAGGGGGACCTACAATGAGCAGTTCTTC. This codes for CASSLARGTYNEQFF.